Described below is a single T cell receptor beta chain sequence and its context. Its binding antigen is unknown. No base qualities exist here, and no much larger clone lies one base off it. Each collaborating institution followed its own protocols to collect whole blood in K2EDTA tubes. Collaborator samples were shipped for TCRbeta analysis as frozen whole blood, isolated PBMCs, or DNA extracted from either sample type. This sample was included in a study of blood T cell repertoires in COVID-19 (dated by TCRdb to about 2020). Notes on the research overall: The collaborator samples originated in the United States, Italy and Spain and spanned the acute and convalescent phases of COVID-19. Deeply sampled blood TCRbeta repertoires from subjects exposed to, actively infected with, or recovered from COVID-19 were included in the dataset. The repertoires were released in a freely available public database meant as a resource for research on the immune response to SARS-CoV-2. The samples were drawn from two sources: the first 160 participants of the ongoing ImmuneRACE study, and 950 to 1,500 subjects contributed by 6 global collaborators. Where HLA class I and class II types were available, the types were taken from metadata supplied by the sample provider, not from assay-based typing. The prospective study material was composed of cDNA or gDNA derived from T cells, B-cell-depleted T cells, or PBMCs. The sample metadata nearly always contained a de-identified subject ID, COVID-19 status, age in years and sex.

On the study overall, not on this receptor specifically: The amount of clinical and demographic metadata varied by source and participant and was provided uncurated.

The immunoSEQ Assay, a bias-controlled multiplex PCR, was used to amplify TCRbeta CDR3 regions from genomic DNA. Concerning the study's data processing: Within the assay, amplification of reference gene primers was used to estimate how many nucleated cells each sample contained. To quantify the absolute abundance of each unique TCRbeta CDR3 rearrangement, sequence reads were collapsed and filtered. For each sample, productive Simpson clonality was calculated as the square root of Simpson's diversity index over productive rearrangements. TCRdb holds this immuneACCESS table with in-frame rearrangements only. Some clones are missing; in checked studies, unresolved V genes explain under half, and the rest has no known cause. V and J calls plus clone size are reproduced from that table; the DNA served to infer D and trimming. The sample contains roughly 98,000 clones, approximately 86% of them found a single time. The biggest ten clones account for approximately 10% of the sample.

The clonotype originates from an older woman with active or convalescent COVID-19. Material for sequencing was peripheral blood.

The DNA sequence follows: TGTGCCAGCAGCTTATCAGGGGTCGAGCAGTACTTC. This is translated as CASSLSGVEQYF. The rearranged chain carries TRBV13 and TRBJ2-7, and perhaps TRBD1 as D gene, on 6 matching bases. The CDR3 spans 12 residues, from the cysteine through the phenylalanine. Solely the CDR3 DNA is kept, with 36 bases framed from the first base. The germline V gene (reference sequence) gives CDR1 as PRHDT and CDR2 as FYEKMQ. V loses 2 bases, J loses 6 bases, and the germline ends lie 8 bases apart.